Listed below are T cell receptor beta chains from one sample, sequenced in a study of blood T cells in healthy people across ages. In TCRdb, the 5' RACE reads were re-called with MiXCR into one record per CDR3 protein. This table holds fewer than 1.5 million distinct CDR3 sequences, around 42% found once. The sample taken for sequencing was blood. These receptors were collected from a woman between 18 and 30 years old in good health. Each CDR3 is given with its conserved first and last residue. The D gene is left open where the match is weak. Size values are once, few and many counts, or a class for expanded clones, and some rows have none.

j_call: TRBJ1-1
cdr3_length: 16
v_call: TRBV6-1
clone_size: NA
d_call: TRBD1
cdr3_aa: CASRSGTGGRYTEAFF
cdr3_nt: TGTGCCAGCAGATCCGGGACAGGGGGCAGGTACACTGAAGCTTTCTTT

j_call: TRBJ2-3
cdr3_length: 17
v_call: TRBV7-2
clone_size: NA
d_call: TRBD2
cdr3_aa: CASSFPSVRRGGRAQYF
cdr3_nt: TGTGCCAGCAGCTTTCCGTCGGTGCGGCGGGGGGGTAGGGCGCAGTATTTT

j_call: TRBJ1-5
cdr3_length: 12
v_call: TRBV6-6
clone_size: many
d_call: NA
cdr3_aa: CASTGGNQPQHF
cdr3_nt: TGTGCCAGCACGGGGGGAAATCAGCCCCAGCATTTT

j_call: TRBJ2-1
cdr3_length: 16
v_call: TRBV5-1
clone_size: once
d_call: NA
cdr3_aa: CASSWPPGSSYNEQFF
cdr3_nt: TGCGCCAGCAGCTGGCCGCCGGGCAGCTCCTACAATGAGCAGTTCTTC

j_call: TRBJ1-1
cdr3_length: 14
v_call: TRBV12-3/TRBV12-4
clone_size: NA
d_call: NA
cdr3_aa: CASSFGRAVTEAFF
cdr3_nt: TGTGCCAGCAGTTTTGGGAGGGCGGTCACTGAAGCTTTCTTT

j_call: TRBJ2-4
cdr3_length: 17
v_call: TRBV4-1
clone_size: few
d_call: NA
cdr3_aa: CASSQPPRTAAKNIQYF
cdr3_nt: TGCGCCAGCAGCCAACCACCCCGGACTGCCGCGAAAAACATTCAGTACTTC

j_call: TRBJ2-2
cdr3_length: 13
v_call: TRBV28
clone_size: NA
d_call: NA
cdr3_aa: CASSMGYTGELFF
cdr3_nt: TGTGCCAGCAGTATGGGGTACACCGGGGAGCTGTTTTTT

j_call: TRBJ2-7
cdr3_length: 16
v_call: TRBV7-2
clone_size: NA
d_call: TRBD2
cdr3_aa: CASSTQTGGSYNEQYF
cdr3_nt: TGTGCCAGCAGCACACAGACGGGGGGGTCCTACAATGAGCAGTACTTC

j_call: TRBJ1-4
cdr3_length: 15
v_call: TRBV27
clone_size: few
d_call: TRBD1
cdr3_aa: CASRATGGVSEKLFF
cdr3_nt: TGTGCCAGCAGGGCGACAGGGGGCGTATCAGAAAAACTGTTTTTT

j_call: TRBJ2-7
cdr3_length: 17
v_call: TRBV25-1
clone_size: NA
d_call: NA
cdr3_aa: CASSDRVGLESPYEQYF
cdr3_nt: TGTGCCAGCAGTGATCGAGTAGGGCTAGAAAGCCCCTACGAGCAGTACTTC